This T cell receptor beta chain was captured in a study of blood T cell repertoires in COVID-19. The method was immunoSEQ multiplex PCR; TCRdb's version includes in-frame clones alone and lacks a portion of them. The profile shows about 100,000 clones, over 65% of them singletons. This receptor was taken from a woman aged 40-49 years with acute or convalescent COVID-19. Sample: peripheral blood.

The CDR3 spells CASSLGSRDSGTEAFF. CDR3 coding DNA: TGTGCCAGCAGTTTAGGGTCCCGGGACAGCGGCACTGAAGCTTTCTTT. The rearrangement uses TRBV28 and TRBJ1-1; 7 bases agree with TRBD1. Germline CDR1 reads MDHEN; CDR2 reads SYDVKM. This CDR3 spans 16 amino acids. The ends lost 2 bases at V and 4 bases at J; junction bases unmatched: 10. The whole variable domain, filled in from reference TRBV28 and TRBJ1-1, reads DVKVTQSSRYLVKRTGEKVFLECVQDMDHENMFWYRQDPGLGLRLIYFSYDVKMKEKGDIPEGYSVSREKKERFSLILESASTNQTSMYLCASSLGSRDSGTEAFFGQGTRLTVV.